The text below deals with one T cell receptor beta chain. This clone's antigen is unknown. Base qualities are not provided; no much larger clone lies one nucleotide away. The data belong to a study of T cell responses to AZD1222 COVID-19 vaccine (dated by TCRdb to about 2021). With regard to the full study: TCR sequencing was performed for about 240 trial participants, of whom around 200 were given two doses of AZD1222 and 26 were given two doses of MenACWY control vaccine. Trial participants were enrolled by age into subgroups of 18-55, 56-69 and 70-plus years, and roughly 150, 30 and 60 TCR-sequenced participants, respectively, were included in these subgroups.

Findings and caveats that apply to the study as a whole: The 56-69-year group was small, and its depth increase did not reach significance, likely because of low power. Because no day 14 peak-response samples were available, the repertoires could be characterized only after the peak T cell response. Conclusions about previously exposed vaccinees were limited because only 5 or 6 AZD1222 recipients were SARS-CoV-2 seropositive at baseline. Participants were mostly white British, with more females than males. The authors suggested clonal diversity may have been underestimated. After two AZD1222 doses, both the breadth and the depth of spike-specific TCRs were significantly higher than at day 0 and than in MenACWY recipients. The whole spike protein was spanned by vaccine-associated CD4 TCRs, and dominant responses were seen in regions 160-218 and 743-854. Nearly half of unique spike-specific TCRs reportedly recognized epitopes outside regions mutated in the B.1.351 and B.1.1.7 variants.

Read against the paper, the sample's time point label means: about 28 days (+/-7) after the second vaccine dose. Because spike-specific TCR depth and breadth did not differ between the two schedules, AZD1222 recipients who got a second dose at roughly 4 weeks were pooled with those who got a second dose at roughly 12 weeks. Vaccinee samples were obtained from the UK trials COV001 and COV002, which included a single-blind randomized controlled phase 2/3 trial of AZD1222 (ChAdOx1 nCoV-19) in healthy adults. For TCRbeta chain sequencing, PBMC samples were collected from trial participants at day 0 and at day 28 after the second dose. The CDR3 regions of human TCRbeta chains were analyzed by immunosequencing. The authors' pipeline ran thus. Repertoire TCRs were matched against a reference library of SARS-CoV-2-specific TCRs generated with the MIRA antigen-specificity platform. Breadth was defined as the fraction of unique TCRs that were SARS-CoV-2-associated. Depth was defined as the fraction of total T cells that were SARS-CoV-2-associated. Using the MIRA data, each spike-specific TCR was mapped to the spike region that the TCR reacts to and placed in a CD4 or CD8 class. Log10-transformed breadth and depth values were compared by one-way ANOVA with Sidak's multiple comparisons tests. TCRdb obtained this table from immuneACCESS and retained in-frame rearrangements with V and J assigned. These tables miss some clones; where compared with another copy, unresolved V genes account for less than half of the shortfall, and the remainder is unexplained. The V and J calls and clone size are taken from that table; D and trimming were inferred from the DNA. The sample has 75,000 to 100,000 clones on record, 80% to 95% of them singletons. The biggest ten clones account for 3.1% of the sample.

Including the terminal cysteine and phenylalanine, the CDR3 comprises 14 residues. The retained sequence is limited to the CDR3, 42 bases, with the frame set at the first base. Via the germline V gene, CDR1 is MNHEY and CDR2 SVGAGI. V sheds 8 bases and J sheds 6 bases, leaving 19 bases between their ends. The receptor chain draws on TRBV6-5 and TRBJ1-1; the D segment could be TRBD1, given 6 matching bases. This TCR came from an adult who received the AZD1222 COVID-19 vaccine. The sequences come from peripheral blood, collected 28 days after the second AZD1222 dose. The bases are TGTGCCAGCCGAACCGTCGACAGGACCCCTGAAGCTTTCTTT. It is translated as CASRTVDRTPEAFF.